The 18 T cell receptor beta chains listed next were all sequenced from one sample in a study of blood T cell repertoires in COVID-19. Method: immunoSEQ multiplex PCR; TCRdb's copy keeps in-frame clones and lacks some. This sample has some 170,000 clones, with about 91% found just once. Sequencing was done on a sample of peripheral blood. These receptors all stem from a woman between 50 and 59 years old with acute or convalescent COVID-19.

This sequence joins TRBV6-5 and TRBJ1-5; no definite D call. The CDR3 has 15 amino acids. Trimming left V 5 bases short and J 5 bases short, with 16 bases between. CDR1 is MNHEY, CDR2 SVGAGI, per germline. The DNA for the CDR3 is TGTGCCAGCAGTCCGAAAGGAGGTCTTTATCAGCCCCAGCATTTT. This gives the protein CASSPKGGLYQPQHF.

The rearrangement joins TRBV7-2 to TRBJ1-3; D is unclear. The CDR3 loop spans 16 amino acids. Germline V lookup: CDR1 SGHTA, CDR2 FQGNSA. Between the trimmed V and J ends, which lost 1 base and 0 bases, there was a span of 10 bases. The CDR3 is CASSLVARSSGNTIYF. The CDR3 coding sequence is TGTGCCAGCAGCTTAGTGGCCAGAAGCTCTGGAAACACCATATATTTT.

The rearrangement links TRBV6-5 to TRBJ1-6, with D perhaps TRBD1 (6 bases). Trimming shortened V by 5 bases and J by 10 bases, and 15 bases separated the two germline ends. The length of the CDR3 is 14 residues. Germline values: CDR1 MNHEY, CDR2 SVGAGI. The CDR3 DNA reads TGTGCCAGCAGTCTACAGGGTGGCGGATCACCCCTCCACTTT. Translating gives CASSLQGGGSPLHF.

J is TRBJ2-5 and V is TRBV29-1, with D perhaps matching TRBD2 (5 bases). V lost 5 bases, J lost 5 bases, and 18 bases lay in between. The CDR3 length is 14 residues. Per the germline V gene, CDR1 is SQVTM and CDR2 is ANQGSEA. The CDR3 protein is CSVFLAQPGETQYF. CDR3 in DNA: TGCAGCGTTTTCCTAGCTCAACCGGGGGAGACCCAGTACTTC.

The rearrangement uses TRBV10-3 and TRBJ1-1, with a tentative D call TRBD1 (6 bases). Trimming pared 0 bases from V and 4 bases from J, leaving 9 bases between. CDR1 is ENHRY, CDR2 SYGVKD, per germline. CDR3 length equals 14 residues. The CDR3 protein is CAISESGQSTEAFF. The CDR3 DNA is TGTGCCATCAGTGAGTCAGGACAGTCCACTGAAGCTTTCTTT.

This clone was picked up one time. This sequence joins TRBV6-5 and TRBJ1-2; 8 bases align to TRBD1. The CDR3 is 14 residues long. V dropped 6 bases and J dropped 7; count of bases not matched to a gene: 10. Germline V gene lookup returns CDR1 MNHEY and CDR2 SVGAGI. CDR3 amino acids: CASSQTQGASGYTF. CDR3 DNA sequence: TGTGCCAGCAGCCAAACCCAGGGGGCTAGTGGCTACACCTTC.

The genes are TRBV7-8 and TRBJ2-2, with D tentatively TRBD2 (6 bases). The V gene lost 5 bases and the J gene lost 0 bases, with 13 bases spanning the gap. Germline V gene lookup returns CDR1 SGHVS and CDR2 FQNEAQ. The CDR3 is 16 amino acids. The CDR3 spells CASSRGGATNTGELFF. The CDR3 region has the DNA TGTGCCAGCAGCCGAGGCGGGGCCACGAACACCGGGGAGCTGTTTTTT.

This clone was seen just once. The CDR3 DNA follows: TGCGCCAGCAGCCAAGAGCAGGGGAGTGAGCAGTTCTTC. It codes for CASSQEQGSEQFF. V and J are TRBV4-3 and TRBJ2-1; D might be TRBD1 (6 bases). The V end was cut by 0 bases, the J end by 9 bases, with 9 bases between. The CDR3 extends over 13 amino acids. Germline assignment: CDR1 LGHNA and CDR2 YSLEER.

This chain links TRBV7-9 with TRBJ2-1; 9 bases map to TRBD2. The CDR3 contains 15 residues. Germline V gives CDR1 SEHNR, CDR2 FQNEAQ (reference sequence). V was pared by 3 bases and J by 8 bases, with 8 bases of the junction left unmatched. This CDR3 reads CASSLGRREGDEQFF. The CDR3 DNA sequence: TGTGCCAGCAGCTTGGGCCGGCGGGAGGGCGATGAGCAGTTCTTC. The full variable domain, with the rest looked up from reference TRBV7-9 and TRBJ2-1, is DTGVSQNPRHKITKRGQNVTFRCDPISEHNRLYWYRQTLGQGPEFLTYFQNEAQLEKSRLLSDRFSAERPKGSFSTLEIQRTEQGDSAMYLCASSLGRREGDEQFFGPGTRLTVL.

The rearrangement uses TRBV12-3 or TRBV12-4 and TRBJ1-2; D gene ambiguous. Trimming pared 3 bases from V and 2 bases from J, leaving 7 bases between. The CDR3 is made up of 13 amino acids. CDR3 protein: CASSFSRNYGYTF. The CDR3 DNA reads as TGTGCCAGCAGTTTTTCTAGAAACTATGGCTACACCTTC.

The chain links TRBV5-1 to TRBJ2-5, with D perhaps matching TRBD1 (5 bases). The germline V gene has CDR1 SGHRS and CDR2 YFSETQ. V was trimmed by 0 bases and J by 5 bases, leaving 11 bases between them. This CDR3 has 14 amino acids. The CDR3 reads CASSLGGLGETQYF. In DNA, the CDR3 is TGCGCCAGCAGCTTGGGGGGCCTTGGCGAGACCCAGTACTTC. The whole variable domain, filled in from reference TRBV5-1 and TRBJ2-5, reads KAGVTQTPRYLIKTRGQQVTLSCSPISGHRSVSWYQQTPGQGLQFLFEYFSETQRNKGNFPGRFSGRQFSNSRSEMNVSTLELGDSALYLCASSLGGLGETQYFGPGTRLLVL.

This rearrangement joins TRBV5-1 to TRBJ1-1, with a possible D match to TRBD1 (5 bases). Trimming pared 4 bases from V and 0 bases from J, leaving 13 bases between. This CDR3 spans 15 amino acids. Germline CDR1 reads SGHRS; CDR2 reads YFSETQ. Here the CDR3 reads CASSPIGGMNTEAFF. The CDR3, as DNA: TGCGCCAGCAGCCCTATCGGGGGGATGAACACTGAAGCTTTCTTT.

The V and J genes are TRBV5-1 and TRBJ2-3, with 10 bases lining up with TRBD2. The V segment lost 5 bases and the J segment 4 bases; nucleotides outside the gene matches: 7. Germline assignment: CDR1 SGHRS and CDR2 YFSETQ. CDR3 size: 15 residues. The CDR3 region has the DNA TGCGCCAGCAGTGACGGCCTAGCGGGGGCAGATACGCAGTATTTT. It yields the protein CASSDGLAGADTQYF.

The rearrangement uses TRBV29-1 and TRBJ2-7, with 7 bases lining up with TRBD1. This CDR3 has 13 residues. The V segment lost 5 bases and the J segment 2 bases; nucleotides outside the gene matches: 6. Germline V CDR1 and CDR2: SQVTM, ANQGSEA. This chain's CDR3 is CSVRDRDTYEQYF. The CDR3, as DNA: TGCAGCGTTAGAGACAGGGACACCTACGAGCAGTACTTC.

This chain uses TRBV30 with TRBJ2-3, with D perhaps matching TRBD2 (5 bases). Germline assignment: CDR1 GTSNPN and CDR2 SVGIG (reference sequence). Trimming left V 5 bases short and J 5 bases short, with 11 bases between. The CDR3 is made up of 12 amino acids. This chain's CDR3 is CAWGGSVDTQYF. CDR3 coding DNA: TGTGCCTGGGGCGGGTCGGTAGATACGCAGTATTTT.

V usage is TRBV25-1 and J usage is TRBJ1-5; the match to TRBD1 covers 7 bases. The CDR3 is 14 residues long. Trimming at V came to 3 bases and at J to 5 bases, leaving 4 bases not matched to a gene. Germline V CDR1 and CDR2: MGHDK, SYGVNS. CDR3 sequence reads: CASSDVQGYQPQHF. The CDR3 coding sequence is TGTGCCAGCAGTGATGTACAGGGGTATCAGCCCCAGCATTTT.

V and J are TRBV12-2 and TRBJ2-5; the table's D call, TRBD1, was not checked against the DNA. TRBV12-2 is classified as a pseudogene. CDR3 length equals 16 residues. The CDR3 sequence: CASRLEDRVREETQYF. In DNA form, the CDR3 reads TGTGCAAGTCGCTTAGAGGACAGGGTGAGGGAAGAGACCCAGTACTTC.

The CDR3 region has the DNA TGTGCCAGCAGTTACCCCCGGCAGGAACTTGGCTACACCTTC. Protein sequence: CASSYPRQELGYTF. The V gene is TRBV6-6, the J gene TRBJ1-2; D is unclear. Trimming took off 2 bases at V and 7 bases at J, with 14 bases between the two ends. The CDR3 has 14 residues. Germline assignment: CDR1 MNHNY and CDR2 SVGAGI (reference sequence).